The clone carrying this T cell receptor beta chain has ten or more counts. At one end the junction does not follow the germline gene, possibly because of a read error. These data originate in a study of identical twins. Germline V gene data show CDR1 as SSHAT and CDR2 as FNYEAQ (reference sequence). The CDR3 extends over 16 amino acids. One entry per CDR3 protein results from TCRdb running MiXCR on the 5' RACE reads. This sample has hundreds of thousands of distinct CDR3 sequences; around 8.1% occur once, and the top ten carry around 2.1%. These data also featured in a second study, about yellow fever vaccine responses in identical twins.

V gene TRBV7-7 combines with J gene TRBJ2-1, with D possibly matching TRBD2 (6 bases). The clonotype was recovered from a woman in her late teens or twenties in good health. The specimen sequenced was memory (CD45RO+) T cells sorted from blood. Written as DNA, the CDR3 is TGTGCTAGCAGTCATAAACCGGGCGGGACCTACAATGAGCAGTTCTTC. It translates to CASSHKPGGTYNEQFF.